This is a list of T cell receptor beta chains from one sample in a study of T-cell reconstitution after alpha-beta-depleted transplantation in children. TCRdb analysed the PCR reads with MiXCR anew, one entry per CDR3 protein. Of 600,000 to 800,000 distinct CDR3 sequences in the sample, around 13% were seen once. The sequenced sample was PBMCs, obtained before TCRalphabeta/CD19-depleted stem cell transplant. These receptors were taken from a girl between 2 and 10 years old with congenital amegakaryocytic thrombocytopenia, due to receive a stem cell transplant. Both conserved end residues are part of each CDR3. A D gene is named only where the DNA matches it firmly. Clone size appears in some rows only: once, few, many, or a class for an expanded clone.

j_call clone_size v_call d_call cdr3_nt cdr3_aa
TRBJ1-1 many TRBV20-1 TRBD1 TGCAGTGCTAGAGATATAGTGACAGGGTGGGGAGGGACTGAAGCTTTCTTT CSARDIVTGWGGTEAFF
TRBJ2-2 many TRBV12-3/TRBV12-4 TRBD1 TGTGCCAGCACCCTGGGACAGGGGGCTTCCACCGGGGAGCTGTTTTTT CASTLGQGASTGELFF
TRBJ2-2 . TRBV27 TRBD1 TGTGCCAGCAGTTTGTATAAAACAGGGGGCGCAACCGGGGAGCTGTTTTTT CASSLYKTGGATGELFF
TRBJ2-1 few TRBV29-1 . TGCAGCGTTGAATGGTCAGGGGTTGAGCAGTTCTTC CSVEWSGVEQFF
TRBJ2-1 few TRBV15 . TGTGCCACCAGCAGAGTGGCGCCTAGGGTCAATGAGCAGTTCTTC CATSRVAPRVNEQFF
TRBJ2-7 few TRBV20-1 TRBD2 TGCAGTGCTAGAGAGACTAGCGGCCACGAGCAGTACTTC CSARETSGHEQYF
TRBJ2-2 many TRBV20-1 TRBD1 TGCAGTGCTAGAGACCGGGGACAGGGCCTAACCGGGGAGCTGTTTTTT CSARDRGQGLTGELFF
TRBJ2-7 many TRBV7-9 TRBD2 TGTGCCAGCAGCCCAGGACTAGCGGATGAGCAGTACTTC CASSPGLADEQYF
TRBJ2-7 . TRBV20-1 TRBD2 TGCAGTGCTAGTAGGGACTACTACGAGCAGTACTTC CSASRDYYEQYF
TRBJ1-3 many TRBV12-3/TRBV12-4 TRBD1 TGTGCCACCCGGGGAGGAAGGGACAGTCTAAACACCATATATTTT CATRGGRDSLNTIYF
TRBJ2-5 few TRBV5-1 TRBD2 TGCGCCAGCAGCCCGACTAGCGGGAGCAAGTTGGGGCAAGAGACCCAGTACTTC CASSPTSGSKLGQETQYF
TRBJ2-3 many TRBV20-1 TRBD2 TGCAGTGCTAGGCGGGAGATAGATACGCAGTATTTT CSARREIDTQYF
TRBJ2-7 . TRBV20-1 TRBD2 TGCAGTGCTCCCTTAGAGGGGACTAGCGGCTACGAGCAGTACTTC CSAPLEGTSGYEQYF
TRBJ2-7 . TRBV5-1 TRBD1 TGCGCCAGCAGCCCATCATATGACAGGGGTTTGTACGAGCAGTACTTC CASSPSYDRGLYEQYF
TRBJ2-3 many TRBV5-1 TRBD2 TGCGCCAGCAGCTTAGGACTAGACGGGACGGCAGATACGCAGTATTTT CASSLGLDGTADTQYF
TRBJ2-7 many TRBV20-1 TRBD1 TGCAGTGCAACGGACAGGGGCTACGAGCAGTACTTC CSATDRGYEQYF
TRBJ2-7 many TRBV29-1 . TGCAGCGGCCGGGACCTTTACGAGCAGTACTTC CSGRDLYEQYF
TRBJ2-1 many TRBV5-1 . TGCGCCAGCAGCTTGCAAGGTGGATACAATGAGCAGTTCTTC CASSLQGGYNEQFF
TRBJ1-2 . TRBV9 TRBD1 TGTGCCAGCAGCGGGCCGGACAGGGGGCACGGCTACACCTTC CASSGPDRGHGYTF
TRBJ2-3 . TRBV12-5 . TGTGCTAGTGGTTTGGTACAATCTGGACAAACAAGCACAGATACGCAGTATTTT CASGLVQSGQTSTDTQYF
TRBJ2-3 . TRBV7-3 . TGTGCCAGCAGCTGGAACCGCTACACAGATACGCAGTATTTT CASSWNRYTDTQYF
TRBJ2-2 . TRBV12-3/TRBV12-4 . TGTGCCAGCAGTCCGGGACTCATCACCGGGGAGCTGTTTTTT CASSPGLITGELFF
TRBJ2-1 . TRBV5-1 TRBD2 TGCGCCAGCAGCTTGGCTGTCCGGGGACTAGCGGGAGGAAACTACAATGAGCAGTTCTTC CASSLAVRGLAGGNYNEQFF
TRBJ2-5 many TRBV20-1 . TGCAGTGCTAGTGTCGGGGCACTAAAAGAGACCCAGTACTTC CSASVGALKETQYF
TRBJ2-3 many TRBV7-9 . TGTGCCAGCAGCTTTCGGGGCAGCACAGATACGCAGTATTTT CASSFRGSTDTQYF
TRBJ1-4 many TRBV5-1 . TGCGCCAGCAGCTTGGGAGTCACAACTAATGAAAAACTGTTTTTT CASSLGVTTNEKLFF